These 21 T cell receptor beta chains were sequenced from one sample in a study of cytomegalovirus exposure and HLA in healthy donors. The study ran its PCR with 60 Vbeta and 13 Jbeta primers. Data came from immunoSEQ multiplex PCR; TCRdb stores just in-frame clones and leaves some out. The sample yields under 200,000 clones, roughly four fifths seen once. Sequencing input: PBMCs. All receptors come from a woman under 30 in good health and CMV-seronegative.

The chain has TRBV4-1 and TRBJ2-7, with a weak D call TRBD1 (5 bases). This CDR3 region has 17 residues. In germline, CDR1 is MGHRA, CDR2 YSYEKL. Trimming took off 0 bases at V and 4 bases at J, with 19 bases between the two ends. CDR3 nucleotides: TGCGCCAGCAGCCAAGATTCGCCAGGGCACAGATTATACGAGCAGTACTTC. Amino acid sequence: CASSQDSPGHRLYEQYF.

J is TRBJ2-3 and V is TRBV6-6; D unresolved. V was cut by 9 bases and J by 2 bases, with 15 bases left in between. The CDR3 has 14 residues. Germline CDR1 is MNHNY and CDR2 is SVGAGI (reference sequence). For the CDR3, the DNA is TGTGCCAGTGGGCGTAGAGACAACACAGATACGCAGTATTTT. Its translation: CASGRRDNTDTQYF.

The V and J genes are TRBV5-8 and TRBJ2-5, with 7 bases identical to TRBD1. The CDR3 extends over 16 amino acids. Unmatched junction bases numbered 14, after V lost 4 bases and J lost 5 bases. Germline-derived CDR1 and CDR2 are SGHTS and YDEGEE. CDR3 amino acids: CASSQTGNPYRETQYF. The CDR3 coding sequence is TGTGCCAGCAGCCAGACAGGGAACCCCTACAGGGAGACCCAGTACTTC.

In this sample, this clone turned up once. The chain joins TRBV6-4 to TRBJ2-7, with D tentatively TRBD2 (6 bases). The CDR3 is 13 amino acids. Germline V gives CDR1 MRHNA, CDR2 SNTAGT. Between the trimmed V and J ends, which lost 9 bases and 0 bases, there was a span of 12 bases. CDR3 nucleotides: TGTGCCAGGCAGCGGGCAAGCTCCTACGAGCAGTACTTC. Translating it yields CARQRASSYEQYF.

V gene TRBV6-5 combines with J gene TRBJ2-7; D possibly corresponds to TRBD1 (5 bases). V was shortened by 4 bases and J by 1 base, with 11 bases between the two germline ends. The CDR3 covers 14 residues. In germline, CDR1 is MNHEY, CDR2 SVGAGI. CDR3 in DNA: TGTGCCAGCAGTTCGATCCAGGGATCCTACGAGCAGTACTTC. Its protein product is CASSSIQGSYEQYF.

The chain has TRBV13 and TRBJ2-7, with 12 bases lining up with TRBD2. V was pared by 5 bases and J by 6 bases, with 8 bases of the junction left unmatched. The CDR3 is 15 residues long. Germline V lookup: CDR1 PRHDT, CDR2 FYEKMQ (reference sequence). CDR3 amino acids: CASSPRLAGEGEQYF. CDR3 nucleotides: TGTGCCAGCAGCCCCCGACTAGCGGGAGAGGGCGAGCAGTACTTC.

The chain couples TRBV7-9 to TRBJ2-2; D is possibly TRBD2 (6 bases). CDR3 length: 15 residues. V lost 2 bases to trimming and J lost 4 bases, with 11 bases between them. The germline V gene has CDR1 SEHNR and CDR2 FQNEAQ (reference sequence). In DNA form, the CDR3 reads TGTGCCAGCAGCTTACGGGGGTCCCCCACCGGGGAGCTGTTTTTT. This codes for CASSLRGSPTGELFF. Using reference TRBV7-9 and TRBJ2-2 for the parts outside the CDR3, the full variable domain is DTGVSQNPRHKITKRGQNVTFRCDPISEHNRLYWYRQTLGQGPEFLTYFQNEAQLEKSRLLSDRFSAERPKGSFSTLEIQRTEQGDSAMYLCASSLRGSPTGELFFGEGSRLTVL.

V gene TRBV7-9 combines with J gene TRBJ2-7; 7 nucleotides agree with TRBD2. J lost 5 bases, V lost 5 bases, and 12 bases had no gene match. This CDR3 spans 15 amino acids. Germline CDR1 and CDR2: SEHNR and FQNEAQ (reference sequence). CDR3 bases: TGTGCCAGCAGCGCCCCGCGCGGGAGTGGCGACGAGCAGTACTTC. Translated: CASSAPRGSGDEQYF. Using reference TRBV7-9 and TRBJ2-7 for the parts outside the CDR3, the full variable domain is DTGVSQNPRHKITKRGQNVTFRCDPISEHNRLYWYRQTLGQGPEFLTYFQNEAQLEKSRLLSDRFSAERPKGSFSTLEIQRTEQGDSAMYLCASSAPRGSGDEQYFGPGTRLTVT.

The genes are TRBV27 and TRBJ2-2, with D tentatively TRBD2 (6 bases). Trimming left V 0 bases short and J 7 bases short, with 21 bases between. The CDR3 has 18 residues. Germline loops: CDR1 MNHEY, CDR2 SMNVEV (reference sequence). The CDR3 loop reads CASSLSSGLLISHGELFF. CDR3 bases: TGTGCCAGCAGTTTATCCTCGGGACTTTTAATCTCCCACGGGGAGCTGTTTTTT.

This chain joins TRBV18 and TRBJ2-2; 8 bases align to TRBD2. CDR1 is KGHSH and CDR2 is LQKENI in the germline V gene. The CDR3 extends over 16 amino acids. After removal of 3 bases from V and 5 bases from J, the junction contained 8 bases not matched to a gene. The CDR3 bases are TGTGCCAGCTCACCCAGGGCGGGAGGCTGGACCGGGGAGCTGTTTTTT. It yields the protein CASSPRAGGWTGELFF.

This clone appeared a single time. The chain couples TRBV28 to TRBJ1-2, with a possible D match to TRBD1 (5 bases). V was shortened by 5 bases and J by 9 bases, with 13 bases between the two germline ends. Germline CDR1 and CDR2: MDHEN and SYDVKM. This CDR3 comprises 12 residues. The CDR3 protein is CASSQRQGSYTF. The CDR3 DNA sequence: TGTGCCAGCAGTCAAAGGCAGGGCAGCTACACCTTC.

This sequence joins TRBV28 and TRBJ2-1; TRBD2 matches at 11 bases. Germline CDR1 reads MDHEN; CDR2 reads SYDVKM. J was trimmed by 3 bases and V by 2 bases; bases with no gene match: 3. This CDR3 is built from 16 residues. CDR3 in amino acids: CASSLLTSGSYNEQFF. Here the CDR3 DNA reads TGTGCCAGCAGTTTACTTACTAGCGGGAGCTACAATGAGCAGTTCTTC.

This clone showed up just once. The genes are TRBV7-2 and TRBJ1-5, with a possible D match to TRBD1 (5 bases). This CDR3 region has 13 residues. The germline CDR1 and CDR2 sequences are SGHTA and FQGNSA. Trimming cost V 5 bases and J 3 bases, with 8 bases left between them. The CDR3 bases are TGTGCCAGCAGCCGGACAAACAATCAGCCCCAGCATTTT. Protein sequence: CASSRTNNQPQHF. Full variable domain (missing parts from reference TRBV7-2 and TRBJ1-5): GAGVSQSPSNKVTEKGKDVELRCDPISGHTALYWYRQSLGQGLEFLIYFQGNSAPDKSGLPSDRFSAERTGGSVSTLTIQRTQQEDSAVYLCASSRTNNQPQHFGDGTRLSIL.

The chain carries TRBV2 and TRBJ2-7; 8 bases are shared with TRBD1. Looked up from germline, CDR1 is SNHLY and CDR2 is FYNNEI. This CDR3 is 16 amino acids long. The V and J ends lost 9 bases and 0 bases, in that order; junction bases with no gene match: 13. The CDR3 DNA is TGTGCCAGTACTCGAGGTCGAGACAGGGGCTCCTACGAGCAGTACTTC. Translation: CASTRGRDRGSYEQYF.

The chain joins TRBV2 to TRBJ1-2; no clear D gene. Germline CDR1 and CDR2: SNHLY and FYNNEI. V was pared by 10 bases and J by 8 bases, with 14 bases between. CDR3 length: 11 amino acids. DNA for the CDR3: TGTGCCACCTCCGTCGGGGTAGGCTACACCTTC. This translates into CATSVGVGYTF.

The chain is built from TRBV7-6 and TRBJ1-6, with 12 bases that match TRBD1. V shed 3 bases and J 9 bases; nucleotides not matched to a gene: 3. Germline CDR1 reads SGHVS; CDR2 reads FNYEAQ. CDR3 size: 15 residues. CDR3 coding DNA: TGTGCCAGCAGCTTGGGACAGGGGGCCGGTTCACCCCTCCACTTT. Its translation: CASSLGQGAGSPLHF.

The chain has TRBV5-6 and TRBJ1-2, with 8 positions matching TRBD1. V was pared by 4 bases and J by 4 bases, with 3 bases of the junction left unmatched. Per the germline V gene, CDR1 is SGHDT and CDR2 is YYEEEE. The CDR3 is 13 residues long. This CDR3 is CASSAGGIYGYTF. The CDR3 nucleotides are TGTGCCAGCAGCGCAGGGGGCATCTATGGCTACACCTTC.

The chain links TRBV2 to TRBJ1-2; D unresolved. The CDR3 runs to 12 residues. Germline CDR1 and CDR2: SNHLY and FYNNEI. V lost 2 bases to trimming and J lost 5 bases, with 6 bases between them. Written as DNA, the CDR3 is TGTGCCAGCAGTGAAAGAGATTATGGCTACACCTTC. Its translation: CASSERDYGYTF.

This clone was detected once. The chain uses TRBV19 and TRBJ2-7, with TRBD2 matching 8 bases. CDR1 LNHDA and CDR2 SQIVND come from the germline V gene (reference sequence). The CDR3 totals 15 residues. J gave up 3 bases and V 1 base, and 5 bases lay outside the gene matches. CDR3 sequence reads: CASSIGLAGDYEQYF. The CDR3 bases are TGTGCCAGTAGTATAGGCCTAGCGGGCGACTACGAGCAGTACTTC.

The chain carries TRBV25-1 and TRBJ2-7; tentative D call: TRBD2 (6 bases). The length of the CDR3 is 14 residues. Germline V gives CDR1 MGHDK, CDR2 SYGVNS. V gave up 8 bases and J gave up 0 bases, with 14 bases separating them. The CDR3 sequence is CASPGPGSSYEQYF. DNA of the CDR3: TGTGCCAGCCCTGGACCCGGGAGCTCCTACGAGCAGTACTTC.

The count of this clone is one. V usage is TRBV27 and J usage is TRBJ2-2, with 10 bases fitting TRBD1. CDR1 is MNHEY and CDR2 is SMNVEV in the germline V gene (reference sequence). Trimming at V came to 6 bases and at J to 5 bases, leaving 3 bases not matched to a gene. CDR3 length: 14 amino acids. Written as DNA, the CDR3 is TGTGCCAGCAGCGGACAGGGGGTGACCGGGGAGCTGTTTTTT. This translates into CASSGQGVTGELFF.